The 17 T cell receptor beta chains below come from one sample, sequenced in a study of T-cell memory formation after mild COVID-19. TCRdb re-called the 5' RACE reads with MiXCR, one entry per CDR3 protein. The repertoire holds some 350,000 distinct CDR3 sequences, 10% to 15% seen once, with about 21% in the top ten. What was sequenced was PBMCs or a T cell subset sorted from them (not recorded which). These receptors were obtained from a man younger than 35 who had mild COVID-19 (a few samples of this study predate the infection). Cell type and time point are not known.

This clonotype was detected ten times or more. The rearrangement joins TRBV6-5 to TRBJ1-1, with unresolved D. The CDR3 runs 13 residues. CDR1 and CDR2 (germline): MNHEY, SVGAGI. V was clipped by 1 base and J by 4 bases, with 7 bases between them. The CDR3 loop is CASSYYPRTEAFF. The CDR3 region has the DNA TGTGCCAGCAGTTACTACCCCCGCACTGAAGCTTTCTTT.

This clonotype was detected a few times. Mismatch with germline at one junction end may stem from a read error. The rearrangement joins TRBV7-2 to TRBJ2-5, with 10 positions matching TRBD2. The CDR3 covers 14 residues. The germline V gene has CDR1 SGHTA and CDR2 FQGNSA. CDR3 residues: CASSLAGDQETQYF. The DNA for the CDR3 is TGTGCCAGCAGCCTAGCGGGGGATCAAGAGACCCAGTACTTC.

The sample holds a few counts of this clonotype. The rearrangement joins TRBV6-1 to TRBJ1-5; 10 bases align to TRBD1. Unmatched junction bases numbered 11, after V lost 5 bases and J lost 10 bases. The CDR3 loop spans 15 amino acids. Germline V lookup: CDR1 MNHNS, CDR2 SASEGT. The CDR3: CASSRGGQGVYPQHF. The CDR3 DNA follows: TGTGCCAGCAGTCGAGGAGGACAGGGGGTATATCCCCAGCATTTT.

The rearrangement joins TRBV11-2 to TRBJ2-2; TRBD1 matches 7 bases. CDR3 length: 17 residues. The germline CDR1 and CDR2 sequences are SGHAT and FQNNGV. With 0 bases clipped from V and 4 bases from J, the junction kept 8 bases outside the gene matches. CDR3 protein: CASSLDHWTGLTGELFF. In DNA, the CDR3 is TGTGCCAGCAGCTTAGATCACTGGACAGGTCTCACCGGGGAGCTGTTTTTT.

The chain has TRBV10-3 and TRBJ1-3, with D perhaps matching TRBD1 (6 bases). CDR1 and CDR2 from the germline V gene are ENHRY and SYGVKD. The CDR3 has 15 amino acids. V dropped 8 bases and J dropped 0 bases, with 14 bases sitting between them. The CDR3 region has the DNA TGTGCCATCGGGGGGGGCCAGAGCTCTGGAAACACCATATATTTT. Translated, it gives CAIGGGQSSGNTIYF.

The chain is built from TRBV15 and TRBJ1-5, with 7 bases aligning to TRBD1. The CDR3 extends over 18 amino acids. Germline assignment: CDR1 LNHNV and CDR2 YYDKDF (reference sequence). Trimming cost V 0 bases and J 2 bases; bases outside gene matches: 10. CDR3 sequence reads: CATSRDSNTGVGNQPQHF. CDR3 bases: TGTGCCACCAGCAGAGATAGCAACACAGGGGTTGGCAATCAGCCCCAGCATTTT.

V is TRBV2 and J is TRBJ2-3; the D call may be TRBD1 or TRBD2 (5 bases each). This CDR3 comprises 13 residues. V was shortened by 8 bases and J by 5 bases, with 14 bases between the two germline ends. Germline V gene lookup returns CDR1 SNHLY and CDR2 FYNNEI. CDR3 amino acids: CASRDPRRDTQYF. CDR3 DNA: TGTGCCAGCCGGGACCCGAGACGAGATACGCAGTATTTT.

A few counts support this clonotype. The CDR3 here is CASSMLGASNQPQHF. CDR3 sequence (DNA): TGTGCCAGTAGTATGTTAGGGGCGAGCAATCAGCCCCAGCATTTT. J is TRBJ1-5 and V is TRBV19, with D possibly TRBD1 on 5 matching bases. This CDR3 has 15 amino acids. Per the germline V gene, CDR1 is LNHDA and CDR2 is SQIVND (reference sequence). V lost 3 bases to trimming and J lost 1 base, with 10 bases between them.

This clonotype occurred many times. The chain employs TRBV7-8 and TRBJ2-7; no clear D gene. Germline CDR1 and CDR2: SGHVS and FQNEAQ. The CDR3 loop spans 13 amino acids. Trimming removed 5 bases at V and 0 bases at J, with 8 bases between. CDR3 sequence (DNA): TGTGCCAGCAGCGATACACCCTCCTACGAGCAGTACTTC. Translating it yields CASSDTPSYEQYF.

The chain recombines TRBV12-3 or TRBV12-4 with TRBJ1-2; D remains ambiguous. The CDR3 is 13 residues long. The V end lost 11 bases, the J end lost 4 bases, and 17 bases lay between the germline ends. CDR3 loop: CALAGSLGYGYTF. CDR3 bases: TGTGCCCTTGCTGGTTCTCTTGGCTATGGCTACACCTTC.

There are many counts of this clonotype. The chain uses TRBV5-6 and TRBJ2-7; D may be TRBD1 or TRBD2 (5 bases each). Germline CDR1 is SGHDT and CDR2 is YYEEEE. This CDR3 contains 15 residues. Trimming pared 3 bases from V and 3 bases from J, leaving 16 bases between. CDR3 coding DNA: TGTGCCAGCAGCTCCGGACCGGGACCCCGCTACGAGCAGTACGTC. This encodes CASSSGPGPRYEQYV.

In nucleotides, the CDR3 is TGTGCCAGCAGTCAGGCGGTCATGTCAGGGGGAGAGACCCAGTACTTC. Encoded protein: CASSQAVMSGGETQYF. This chain joins TRBV5-5 and TRBJ2-5; the match to TRBD1 covers 7 bases. CDR1 and CDR2 (germline): SGHKS, YYEKEE (reference sequence). This CDR3 region has 16 residues. With V trimmed by 5 bases and J by 4 bases, 14 bases remained unmatched.

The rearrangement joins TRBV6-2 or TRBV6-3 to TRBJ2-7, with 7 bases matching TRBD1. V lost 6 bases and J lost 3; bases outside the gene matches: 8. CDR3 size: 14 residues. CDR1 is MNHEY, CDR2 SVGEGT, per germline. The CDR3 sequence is CASRPADRSYEQYV. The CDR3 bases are TGTGCCAGCAGACCCGCGGACAGGAGCTACGAGCAGTACGTC.

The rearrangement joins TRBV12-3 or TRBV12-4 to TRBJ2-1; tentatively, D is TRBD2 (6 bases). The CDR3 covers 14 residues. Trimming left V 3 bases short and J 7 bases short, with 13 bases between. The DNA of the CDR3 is TGTGCCAGCAGTTTGGGCCGCCGGGGGAATGAGCAGTTCTTC. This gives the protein CASSLGRRGNEQFF.

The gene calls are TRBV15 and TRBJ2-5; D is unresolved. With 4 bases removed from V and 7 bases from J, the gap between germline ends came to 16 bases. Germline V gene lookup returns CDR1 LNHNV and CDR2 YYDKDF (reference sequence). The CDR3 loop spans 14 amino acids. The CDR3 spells CATSKTETPRTQYF. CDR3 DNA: TGTGCCACCAGCAAGACTGAGACGCCCAGGACCCAGTACTTC.

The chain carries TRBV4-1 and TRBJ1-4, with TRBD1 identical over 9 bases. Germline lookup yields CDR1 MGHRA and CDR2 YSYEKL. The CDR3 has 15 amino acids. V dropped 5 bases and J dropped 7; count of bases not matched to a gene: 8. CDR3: CASSGWTGDGEKLFF. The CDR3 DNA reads TGCGCCAGCAGCGGGTGGACAGGGGATGGTGAAAAACTGTTTTTT.

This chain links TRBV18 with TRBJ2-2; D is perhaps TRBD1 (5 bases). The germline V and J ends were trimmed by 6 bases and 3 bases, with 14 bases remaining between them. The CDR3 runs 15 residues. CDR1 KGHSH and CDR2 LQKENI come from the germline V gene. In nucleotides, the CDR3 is TGTGCCAGCTCCGCTCGACAGACCCACACCGGGGAGCTGTTTTTT. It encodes CASSARQTHTGELFF.